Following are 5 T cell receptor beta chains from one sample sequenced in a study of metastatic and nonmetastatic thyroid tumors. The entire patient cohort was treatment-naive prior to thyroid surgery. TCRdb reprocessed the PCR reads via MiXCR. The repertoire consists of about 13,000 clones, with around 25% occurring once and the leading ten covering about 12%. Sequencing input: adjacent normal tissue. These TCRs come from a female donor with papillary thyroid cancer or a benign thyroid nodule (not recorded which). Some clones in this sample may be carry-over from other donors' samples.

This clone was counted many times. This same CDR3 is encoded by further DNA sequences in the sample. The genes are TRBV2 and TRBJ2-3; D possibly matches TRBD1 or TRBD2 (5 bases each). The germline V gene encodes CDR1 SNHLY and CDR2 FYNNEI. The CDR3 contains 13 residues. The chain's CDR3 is CGLGTESVGTQYF. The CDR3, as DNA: TGTGGCCTCGGGACGGAGAGCGTAGGTACGCAGTATTTT.

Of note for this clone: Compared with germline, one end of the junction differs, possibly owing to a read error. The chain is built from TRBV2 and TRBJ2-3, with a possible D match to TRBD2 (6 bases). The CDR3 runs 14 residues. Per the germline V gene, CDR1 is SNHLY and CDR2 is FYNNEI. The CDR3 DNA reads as TGTGACAGCAGGTTAGCCGGGAGCACAGATACGCAGGAATTT. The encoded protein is CDSRLAGSTDTQEF.

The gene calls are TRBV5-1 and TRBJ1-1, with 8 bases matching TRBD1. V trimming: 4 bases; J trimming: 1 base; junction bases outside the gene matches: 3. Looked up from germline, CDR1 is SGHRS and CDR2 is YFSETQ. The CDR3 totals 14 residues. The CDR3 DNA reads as TGCGCCAGCAGCCCAGGGACAGGGAACACTGAAGCTTTCTTT. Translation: CASSPGTGNTEAFF.

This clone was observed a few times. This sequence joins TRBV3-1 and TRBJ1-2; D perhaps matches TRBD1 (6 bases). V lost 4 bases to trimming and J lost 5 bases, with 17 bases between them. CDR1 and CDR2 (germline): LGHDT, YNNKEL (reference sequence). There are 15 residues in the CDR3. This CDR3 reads CASSPGDRLLYGYTF. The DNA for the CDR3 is TGTGCCAGCAGCCCAGGGGACCGCCTATTGTATGGCTACACCTTC.

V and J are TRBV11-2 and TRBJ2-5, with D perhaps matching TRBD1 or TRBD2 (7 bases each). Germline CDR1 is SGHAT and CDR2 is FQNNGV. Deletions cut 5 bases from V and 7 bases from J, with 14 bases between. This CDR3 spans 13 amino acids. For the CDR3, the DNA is TGTGCCAGCAGCCGGCAGGGGGAGGGGACCCAGTACTTC. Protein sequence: CASSRQGEGTQYF.